This TCR beta chain originates from a study of T cells in Graves' hyperthyroidism and ophthalmopathy. Study conclusions and caveats: Separation of ophthalmopathy from stable hyperthyroidism was achieved by a 13 V-J model. The blood repertoire included most of the expanded thyroid clonotypes above 0.001.

On this clonotype itself: What it binds is not known.

Reasons for excluding patients were uncontrolled infection, other autoimmune disease, pregnancy or lactation. This CDR3 has 16 residues. V was cut by 1 base and J by 3 bases, with 13 bases left in between. CDR1 MDHEN and CDR2 SYDVKM come from the germline V gene. Amplification of TCR beta CDR3 regions used RNA as the template. RT-PCR in the first round (using the HTBI primer set) targeted the TCR CDR3. TCRdb used MiXCR to reprocess the multiplex PCR reads, holding one entry per CDR3 protein. The sample lists 470,000 or so distinct CDR3 sequences; about 20% were seen once. The sample taken for sequencing was blood. This clonotype was obtained from a man between 18 and 29 years old with Graves' hyperthyroidism. The chain joins TRBV28 to TRBJ1-5; maybe TRBD1 (6 bases). This CDR3 reads CASSLSFGQLNQPQHF. CDR3 nucleotide sequence: TGTGCCAGCAGTTTATCCTTCGGACAGCTCAATCAGCCCCAGCATTTT.